This paragraph reports one TCR beta chain. Its antigen is not identified. Trimming cost V 3 bases and J 5 bases; bases outside gene matches: 12. The CDR3 has 17 residues. Germline V CDR1 and CDR2: SGDLS, YYNGEE. The source of the sample is a study of cytomegalovirus exposure and HLA in healthy donors. Only in-frame clones appear in the TCRdb table, and some are missing; sequencing was by immunoSEQ multiplex PCR. The sample has 90,000 to 150,000 clones, about nine tenths seen once; the top ten hold about 1.8%. Study results and limitations: The finding came from a later analysis; first-cohort TCR clusters tended to co-occur in the 130 or so validation repertoires. The authors listed around 150 TCR beta chains as cytomegalovirus-associated.

The clonotype comes from a man in his late teens or twenties in good health and CMV-seronegative. The sequencing sample was made of PBMCs. This chain joins TRBV9 and TRBJ2-7, with 12 bases identical to TRBD2. The CDR3 DNA sequence: TGTGCCAGCAGCGCCGGCCTAGCGGGGGGGCCCTTCGACGAGCAGTACTTC. Translating gives CASSAGLAGGPFDEQYF.